This is a list of T cell receptor beta chains from one sample in a study of cytomegalovirus exposure and HLA in healthy donors. Profiled with immunoSEQ multiplex PCR; TCRdb holds only in-frame clones, not every one. The sample holds approximately 92,000 clones, approximately 81% seen once. Material for sequencing was PBMCs. Source of these receptors: a girl between 2 and 10 years old in good health and CMV-seropositive. Both conserved end residues are part of each CDR3. The D gene is left open where the match is weak.

v_gene: TRBV5-4; j_gene: TRBJ1-2; d_gene: -; len: 15; CDR3nt: TGTGCCAGCAGCGGGTGGGGGCGGACCTTCTATGGCTACACCTTC; CDR3aa: CASSGWGRTFYGYTF
v_gene: TRBV2; j_gene: TRBJ2-1; d_gene: -; len: 16; CDR3nt: TGTGCCAGCAGTGATATCGCCGGAGGTTCCTACAATGAGCAGTTCTTC; CDR3aa: CASSDIAGGSYNEQFF
v_gene: TRBV6-5; j_gene: TRBJ1-1; d_gene: -; len: 12; CDR3nt: TGTGCCAGCAGCTATGGGGGCGCATTTGCTTTCTTT; CDR3aa: CASSYGGAFAFF
v_gene: TRBV28; j_gene: TRBJ1-2; d_gene: TRBD1; len: 15; CDR3nt: TGTGCCAGCAGTTCGCCAGGGGGCGCCGAATATGGCTACACCTTC; CDR3aa: CASSSPGGAEYGYTF
v_gene: TRBV6-1; j_gene: TRBJ1-2; d_gene: TRBD1; len: 15; CDR3nt: TGTGCCAGCAGGCACTCGGGACAGGGGGCTCGGGGCTACACCTTC; CDR3aa: CASRHSGQGARGYTF
v_gene: TRBV7-7; j_gene: TRBJ1-1; d_gene: TRBD1; len: 16; CDR3nt: TGTGCCAGCAGCCTTACAGGGGAGAGGCAGGGCACTGAAGCTTTCTTT; CDR3aa: CASSLTGERQGTEAFF
v_gene: TRBV19; j_gene: TRBJ2-7; d_gene: TRBD1; len: 16; CDR3nt: TGTGCCAGTAGTAATTCTGGCAGGACAGGGGGCTACGAGCAGTACTTC; CDR3aa: CASSNSGRTGGYEQYF
v_gene: TRBV9; j_gene: TRBJ1-1; d_gene: TRBD1; len: 15; CDR3nt: TGTGCCAGCAGCGCCAGACAGGGGTTGAACACTGAAGCTTTCTTT; CDR3aa: CASSARQGLNTEAFF
v_gene: TRBV30; j_gene: TRBJ1-1; d_gene: TRBD1; len: 12; CDR3nt: TGTGCCTGGAGACCAGGGGGCCCTGAAGCTTTCTTT; CDR3aa: CAWRPGGPEAFF
v_gene: TRBV30; j_gene: TRBJ1-1; d_gene: -; len: 12; CDR3nt: TGTGCCCGGGGGGGATTGAACACTGAAGCTTTCTTT; CDR3aa: CARGGLNTEAFF
v_gene: TRBV5-1; j_gene: TRBJ2-1; d_gene: TRBD2; len: 15; CDR3nt: TGCGCCAGCAGCTTAGGGACTAGCGGAAACAATGAGCAGTTCTTC; CDR3aa: CASSLGTSGNNEQFF
v_gene: TRBV25-1; j_gene: TRBJ2-7; d_gene: TRBD2; len: 14; CDR3nt: TGTGCCAGCAGTTGGTCAGCGGGGGCCTACGAGCAGTACTTC; CDR3aa: CASSWSAGAYEQYF
v_gene: TRBV30; j_gene: TRBJ1-3; d_gene: -; len: 17; CDR3nt: TGTGCCTGGAGTGTCCTAAAGAGGAGTCCGAGGGGAAACACCATATATTTT; CDR3aa: CAWSVLKRSPRGNTIYF
v_gene: TRBV6-6; j_gene: TRBJ1-5; d_gene: TRBD1; len: 16; CDR3nt: TGTGCCACTTTAAACCCCTTGGGACAGTCGCGCCAGCCCCAGCATTTT; CDR3aa: CATLNPLGQSRQPQHF